These T cell receptor beta chains were read from a single sample in a study of tumor and adjacent non-tumor tissue in lung cancer. One entry per CDR3 protein results from TCRdb running MiXCR on the multiplex PCR reads. This table has 40,000 to 50,000 distinct CDR3 sequences, roughly 67% appearing once. The specimen sequenced was distant non-tumor lung tissue. Receptors were obtained from a woman aged 70 to 79 with non-small cell lung cancer. Each CDR3 is given with its conserved first and last residue. The D gene is left open where the match is weak. Only some rows state a clone size, as once, few, many or a class for expanded clones.

V gene: TRBV6-5; J gene: TRBJ2-7; D gene: TRBD1; clone size: many; CDR3 protein: CASSYDPTGGYEQYF; CDR3 DNA: TGTGCCAGCAGTTATGACCCGACAGGGGGATACGAGCAGTACTTC
V gene: TRBV6-6; J gene: TRBJ2-7; D gene: -; clone size: few; CDR3 protein: CVSSFGSYEQYF; CDR3 DNA: TGTGTCAGCAGTTTCGGCTCCTACGAGCAGTATTTC
V gene: TRBV11-1; J gene: TRBJ2-7; D gene: TRBD1; clone size: -; CDR3 protein: CASSFQDRGPYEQYF; CDR3 DNA: TGTGCCAGTAGCTTCCAGGACAGGGGTCCCTACGAGCAGTATTTC
V gene: TRBV5-1; J gene: TRBJ2-2; D gene: -; clone size: -; CDR3 protein: CASSSTDTGELFF; CDR3 DNA: TGCGCCAGCAGCTCGACTGACACCGGGGAGCTGTTTTTT
V gene: TRBV29-1; J gene: TRBJ2-1; D gene: -; clone size: -; CDR3 protein: CSFGTDNEQFF; CDR3 DNA: TGCAGCTTTGGAACGGACAATGAGCAGTTCTTC
V gene: TRBV5-1; J gene: TRBJ1-1; D gene: -; clone size: -; CDR3 protein: CASSTWDGAFMNIEAFF; CDR3 DNA: TGCGCCAGCAGTACCTGGGACGGCGCTTTCATGAACATTGAAGCTTTCTTT
V gene: TRBV10-2; J gene: TRBJ1-1; D gene: -; clone size: -; CDR3 protein: CASSKWSILNTEAFF; CDR3 DNA: TGCGCCAGCAGTAAGTGGAGTATTCTGAATACTGAAGCTTTCTTT
V gene: TRBV10-3; J gene: TRBJ2-2; D gene: -; clone size: once; CDR3 protein: CAIKAGDTGEPFF; CDR3 DNA: TGTGCCATCAAGGCGGGGGACACCGGGGAGCCGTTTTTT
V gene: TRBV12-3/TRBV12-4; J gene: TRBJ2-7; D gene: TRBD2; clone size: -; CDR3 protein: CASTPPTRTSAEQYF; CDR3 DNA: TGTGCCAGCACTCCGCCCACTCGAACTAGCGCTGAGCAGTACTTC
V gene: TRBV30; J gene: TRBJ2-1; D gene: TRBD1; clone size: many; CDR3 protein: CACNPLGQPYNEQFF; CDR3 DNA: TGTGCCTGTAATCCCTTGGGACAGCCCTACAATGAGCAGTTCTTC
V gene: TRBV5-1; J gene: TRBJ1-1; D gene: TRBD1; clone size: -; CDR3 protein: CASSLSPGQTNTGAIF; CDR3 DNA: TGCGCCAGCAGCTTGAGCCCGGGACAGACGAACACTGGAGCTATCTTT
V gene: TRBV12-3/TRBV12-4; J gene: TRBJ1-2; D gene: -; clone size: -; CDR3 protein: CASSLAERGYAF; CDR3 DNA: TGTGCCAGCAGTTTAGCGGAACGGGGCTACGCCTTC
V gene: TRBV20-1; J gene: TRBJ2-7; D gene: -; clone size: -; CDR3 protein: CSVSRSGLYEQYF; CDR3 DNA: TGCAGTGTTAGTCGTAGCGGCCTCTACGAGCAGTACTTC
V gene: TRBV4-2; J gene: TRBJ2-2; D gene: -; clone size: few; CDR3 protein: CFSNQDWATNTGELFF; CDR3 DNA: TGTTTCAGCAACCAAGATTGGGCCACGAACACCGGGGAGCTGTTTTTT
V gene: TRBV6-5; J gene: TRBJ2-3; D gene: -; clone size: many; CDR3 protein: CASSSGRESTDTQYF; CDR3 DNA: TGTGCCAGCAGTTCGGGGCGTGAGAGCACAGATACGCAGTATTTT
V gene: TRBV20-1; J gene: TRBJ2-3; D gene: -; clone size: many; CDR3 protein: CSAQRDRTDTQYF; CDR3 DNA: TGCAGTGCCCAGCGGGACAGGACAGATACGCAGTATTTT
V gene: TRBV4-1; J gene: TRBJ1-2; D gene: TRBD1; clone size: many; CDR3 protein: CASSQEFGGTDYGYTF; CDR3 DNA: TGCGCCAGCAGCCAAGAATTTGGGGGGACAGATTATGGCTACACCTTC
V gene: TRBV14; J gene: TRBJ2-1; D gene: -; clone size: -; CDR3 protein: CASSHEGWSFYNEQFF; CDR3 DNA: TGTGCCAGCAGCCATGAGGGGTGGAGCTTCTACAATGAACAGTTCTTC
V gene: TRBV28; J gene: TRBJ1-5; D gene: -; clone size: -; CDR3 protein: CASSFALYQPQHF; CDR3 DNA: TGTGCCAGCAGTTTCGCACTCTATCAGCCCCAGCATTTT
V gene: TRBV29-1; J gene: TRBJ1-2; D gene: -; clone size: -; CDR3 protein: CSVVMAGENYGYTF; CDR3 DNA: TGCAGCGTTGTTATGGCAGGGGAAAACTATGGTTACACCTTC
V gene: TRBV7-3; J gene: TRBJ2-3; D gene: TRBD2; clone size: once; CDR3 protein: CASSLISGRSTDTQYF; CDR3 DNA: TGTGCCAGCAGCTTAATCTCCGGGAGGAGCACAGATACGCAGTATTTT
V gene: TRBV20-1; J gene: TRBJ2-5; D gene: -; clone size: -; CDR3 protein: CIASFGLETQYF; CDR3 DNA: TGCATTGCTAGTTTTGGCCTAGAGACCCAGTACTTC
V gene: TRBV11-3; J gene: TRBJ2-7; D gene: -; clone size: -; CDR3 protein: CASSLDTETYEQYF; CDR3 DNA: TGTGCCAGCAGTTTAGATACGGAAACCTACGAGCAGTACTTC
V gene: TRBV12-3/TRBV12-4; J gene: TRBJ2-7; D gene: TRBD1; clone size: medium-sized; CDR3 protein: CASSSNRGPNYEQYF; CDR3 DNA: TGTGCCAGCAGTTCGAACAGGGGGCCCAACTACGAGCAGTACTTC
V gene: TRBV7-9; J gene: TRBJ1-2; D gene: -; clone size: -; CDR3 protein: CANSPSGAGGYTF; CDR3 DNA: TGTGCCAACAGCCCTTCGGGGGCGGGTGGCTACACCTTC
V gene: TRBV29-1; J gene: TRBJ2-5; D gene: TRBD2; clone size: many; CDR3 protein: CSVDVAGQETQYF; CDR3 DNA: TGCAGCGTTGATGTAGCGGGGCAAGAGACCCAGTACTTC
V gene: TRBV11-1; J gene: TRBJ1-1; D gene: -; clone size: -; CDR3 protein: CASRSGTREDTEAFF; CDR3 DNA: TGTGCCAGCAGGTCCGGGACAAGGGAGGACACTGAAGCTTTCTTT
V gene: TRBV13; J gene: TRBJ2-7; D gene: -; clone size: few; CDR3 protein: CASSPQGGVEQYF; CDR3 DNA: TGTGCCAGCAGCCCACAGGGGGGGGTCGAGCAGTACTTC
V gene: TRBV4-2; J gene: TRBJ1-6; D gene: -; clone size: -; CDR3 protein: CVSSRGPSSYNSPLHF; CDR3 DNA: TGTGTCAGCAGTCGCGGACCGAGCAGCTATAATTCACCCCTCCACTTT
V gene: TRBV5-1; J gene: TRBJ1-1; D gene: -; clone size: -; CDR3 protein: CASSTRDGAFINTEVLF; CDR3 DNA: TGCGCCAGCAGCACCCGGGACGGCGCTTTCATAAACACTGAAGTTCTCTTT
V gene: TRBV7-9; J gene: TRBJ2-1; D gene: -; clone size: -; CDR3 protein: CANSQSIYNEQFF; CDR3 DNA: TGTGCCAACAGTCAGTCGATCTACAATGAACAGTTCTTC
V gene: TRBV5-1; J gene: TRBJ2-5; D gene: -; clone size: -; CDR3 protein: CASNRHQETQYF; CDR3 DNA: TGCGCCAGCAACCGGCACCAAGAGACCCAGTACTTC
V gene: TRBV10-3; J gene: TRBJ2-7; D gene: TRBD2; clone size: large; CDR3 protein: CASAPGGSPYEQYF; CDR3 DNA: TGTGCCTCAGCACCGGGCGGGAGCCCCTACGAGCAGTACTTC
V gene: TRBV30; J gene: TRBJ2-3; D gene: -; clone size: -; CDR3 protein: CAWKNTMGWGDTLYF; CDR3 DNA: TGTGCCTGGAAGAATACCATGGGATGGGGTGATACGCTGTATTTT
V gene: TRBV5-5; J gene: TRBJ1-2; D gene: -; clone size: -; CDR3 protein: CASSLMWEGRYYGYTF; CDR3 DNA: TGTGCCAGCAGCTTGATGTGGGAGGGGCGATACTATGGCTACACCTTC
V gene: TRBV20-1; J gene: TRBJ2-1; D gene: -; clone size: -; CDR3 protein: CSARDDRGWRLYNEQFF; CDR3 DNA: TGCAGTGCTAGAGATGATCGGGGCTGGAGGCTCTACAATGAGCAGTTCTTC
V gene: TRBV6-5; J gene: TRBJ1-2; D gene: TRBD1; clone size: -; CDR3 protein: CASSYSMGPDRVGYTF; CDR3 DNA: TGTGCTAGCAGTTACTCGATGGGGCCGGACAGGGTTGGCTACACCTTC
V gene: TRBV12-3/TRBV12-4; J gene: TRBJ1-4; D gene: TRBD1; clone size: many; CDR3 protein: CASSRTKGQGTEKLFF; CDR3 DNA: TGTGCCAGCAGCCGGACGAAAGGACAGGGGACTGAAAAACTGTTTTTT
V gene: TRBV29-1; J gene: TRBJ1-2; D gene: -; clone size: many; CDR3 protein: CSVEFLRPGYTF; CDR3 DNA: TGCAGCGTTGAGTTCCTCCGCCCTGGCTACACCTTC
V gene: TRBV4-1; J gene: TRBJ1-1; D gene: -; clone size: -; CDR3 protein: CASSHRTENIVAFF; CDR3 DNA: TGCGCCAGCAGCCACCGGACAGAGAATATTGTAGCTTTCTTT
V gene: TRBV11-3; J gene: TRBJ2-1; D gene: TRBD1; clone size: medium-sized; CDR3 protein: CASSLGQVNEQFF; CDR3 DNA: TGTGCCAGCAGCTTGGGACAGGTCAATGAGCAGTTCTTC
V gene: TRBV5-4; J gene: TRBJ2-3; D gene: TRBD2; clone size: -; CDR3 protein: CPRSREGLATDTQYF; CDR3 DNA: TGTCCCAGAAGCCGGGAGGGACTAGCGACAGATACGCAGTATTTT
V gene: TRBV4-1; J gene: TRBJ2-1; D gene: -; clone size: -; CDR3 protein: CVSSLVSVRALGEQFF; CDR3 DNA: TGCGTAAGCAGCCTAGTCAGCGTGAGGGCCTTGGGTGAGCAGTTCTTC
V gene: TRBV20-1; J gene: TRBJ2-4; D gene: -; clone size: -; CDR3 protein: CSARDSRGEGDIQYF; CDR3 DNA: TGCAGTGCTAGAGATTCTCGCGGGGAGGGGGACATTCAGTACTTC
V gene: TRBV7-9; J gene: TRBJ2-7; D gene: -; clone size: -; CDR3 protein: CTSSSLVSPPYEQYF; CDR3 DNA: TGTACAAGCAGCTCTTTAGTATCCCCCCCCTACGAGCAGTACTTC
V gene: TRBV6-1; J gene: TRBJ2-2; D gene: -; clone size: medium-sized; CDR3 protein: CASIISQGLMAGELFF; CDR3 DNA: TGTGCCAGCATCATATCACAGGGACTAATGGCCGGGGAGCTGTTTTTT
V gene: TRBV6-5; J gene: TRBJ2-7; D gene: -; clone size: -; CDR3 protein: CASSLSAGRNLSYEQCF; CDR3 DNA: TGTGCCAGCAGCTTGAGTGCGGGACGGAACTTATCCTACGAGCAGTGCTTC
V gene: TRBV10-1; J gene: TRBJ2-3; D gene: -; clone size: -; CDR3 protein: CASSESRGNTDAQYF; CDR3 DNA: TGCGCCAGCAGTGAGTCGCGGGGCAACACAGATGCGCAGTATTTT
V gene: TRBV29-1; J gene: TRBJ2-2; D gene: TRBD1; clone size: -; CDR3 protein: CSARLPGTGGTGEQFF; CDR3 DNA: TGTAGCGCGAGGCTACCTGGAACAGGGGGAACCGGGGAGCAGTTTTTT
V gene: TRBV4-2; J gene: TRBJ2-2; D gene: -; clone size: once; CDR3 protein: CTNSQGASVTTGELFF; CDR3 DNA: TGTACCAACAGCCAAGGGGCTAGCGTAACCACCGGGGAGCTGTTTTTT
V gene: TRBV4-1; J gene: TRBJ2-1; D gene: TRBD2; clone size: -; CDR3 protein: CASSPGLAGRNEQFF; CDR3 DNA: TGCGCCAGCAGCCCGGGACTAGCGGGAAGAAATGAGCAGTTCTTC
V gene: TRBV4-2; J gene: TRBJ2-7; D gene: -; clone size: -; CDR3 protein: CTSSRGNRVEQYF; CDR3 DNA: TGTACCAGCAGCCGGGGGAATCGGGTGGAGCAGTACTTC
V gene: TRBV10-3; J gene: TRBJ2-2; D gene: -; clone size: -; CDR3 protein: CGIRPAGTNTGELFF; CDR3 DNA: TGTGGCATCAGACCTGCGGGAACGAACACCGGGGAGCTGTTTTTT